The clone carrying this T cell receptor beta chain was counted a single time. The antigen remains unidentified. This CDR3 is 15 amino acids long. Between the trimmed V and J ends, which lost 3 bases and 0 bases, there was a span of 12 bases. Germline CDR1 and CDR2: KGHSH and LQKENI. These data originate in a study of cytomegalovirus exposure and HLA in healthy donors. General observations from the study: Researchers reported that a few CMV-associated chains were confirmed in vitro as CMV antigen-specific.

TCRdb keeps only in-frame clones here, not all; method: immunoSEQ multiplex PCR. Of roughly 200,000 clones in the sample, roughly 84% were seen once. Sequencing input: PBMCs. The gene calls are TRBV18 and TRBJ2-7; tentative D call: TRBD2 (6 bases). This receptor was identified in a woman aged 18-29 years in good health and CMV-seropositive. The CDR3 DNA is TGTGCCAGCTCACCTGACGGGAGTTTCTCCTACGAGCAGTACTTC. Its protein is CASSPDGSFSYEQYF.